This T cell receptor beta chain stems from a study of cytomegalovirus exposure and HLA in healthy donors. The study sampled nominally healthy donors, though unrecorded immune exposures were likely. CDR3 length equals 14 residues. With V trimmed by 4 bases and J by 7 bases, 11 bases remained unmatched. In germline, CDR1 is SGHRS, CDR2 YFSETQ. Concerning this clone: What it binds is not known.

Whole-study results and caveats: The study listed roughly 160 cytomegalovirus-associated TCR beta chains. Judged likely to be a sequencing artifact was a cluster of highly shared sequence variants. Reported results showed that the classifier diagnosed cytomegalovirus status with high specificity and sensitivity.

Primers for the PCR totalled 60 Vbeta and 13 Jbeta. TCRdb keeps only in-frame clones here, not all; method: immunoSEQ multiplex PCR. The table shows approximately 100,000 clones, with roughly 75% occurring only once. The material sequenced was PBMCs. This sequence originates from a male donor in good health and CMV-seropositive. The chain carries TRBV5-1 and TRBJ2-7; the match to TRBD1 covers 7 bases. The DNA for the CDR3 is TGCGCCAGCAGCCCCGGGACAGCCGCTGGAGAGCAGTACTTC. Protein: CASSPGTAAGEQYF.